This passage covers 5 T cell receptor beta chains from one sample sequenced in a study of shared clonotypes between healthy human individuals. Sequencing used immunoSEQ multiplex PCR; TCRdb keeps in-frame clones, though not all of them. The data hold some 680,000 clones, with around 78% observed a single time. Specimen: memory CD4+ T cells sorted from blood. Subset defined: CD45RA-negative fraction. The receptor source for this set is a woman in her 30s in good health.

This clone was seen once. The chain uses TRBV11-2 and TRBJ2-1, with D possibly being TRBD1 or TRBD2 (5 bases each). V gave up 7 bases and J gave up 2 bases, with 18 bases separating them. The CDR3 has 16 residues. The germline CDR1 and CDR2 sequences are SGHAT and FQNNGV. CDR3 nucleotide sequence: TGTGCCAGCATAGCTACGGGGCAAGGGCCCTACAATGAGCAGTTCTTC. Protein product: CASIATGQGPYNEQFF.

This chain joins TRBV28 and TRBJ2-5; D uncertain. Germline V lookup: CDR1 MDHEN, CDR2 SYDVKM. The CDR3 has 15 residues. V lost 3 bases, J lost 5 bases, and 16 bases lay in between. CDR3 nucleotides: TGTGCCAGCAGTTTTGGCCTTGGCGAGGTGGAGACCCAGTACTTC. Translating gives CASSFGLGEVETQYF.

This chain joins TRBV2 and TRBJ2-7; maybe TRBD2 (6 bases). The CDR3 is 15 amino acids. Germline CDR1 SNHLY, CDR2 FYNNEI. V lost 8 bases and J 4 bases, leaving 21 bases between the germline ends. The CDR3 DNA is TGTGCCAGCCCTCCTTCCGGGACTTTCCCTTACGAGCAGTACTTC. Residues: CASPPSGTFPYEQYF.

V and J are TRBV18 and TRBJ1-5; 7 bases map to TRBD1. The V gene's germline CDR1 is KGHSH and CDR2 LQKENI. This CDR3 is built from 14 residues. Trimming at V came to 6 bases and at J to 5 bases, leaving 7 bases not matched to a gene. DNA of the CDR3: TGTGCCAGCTCCCAGGGACAGCGAGATCAGCCCCAGCATTTT. Encoded protein: CASSQGQRDQPQHF.

The chain links TRBV28 to TRBJ2-7; 8 bases are a match to TRBD2. This CDR3 comprises 14 residues. V lost 8 bases and J lost 2; bases outside the gene matches: 8. Germline CDR1 is MDHEN and CDR2 is SYDVKM. The CDR3 spells CASRNSGATYEQYF. The CDR3 DNA follows: TGTGCCAGCCGGAATAGCGGGGCGACCTACGAGCAGTACTTC.